These T cell receptor beta chains were read from a single sample in a study of cytotoxic CD8 clonotypes in ibrutinib-treated CLL. Clones were read by immunoSEQ multiplex PCR, and TCRdb kept only the in-frame ones, dropping some. The sample lists 90,000 to 100,000 clones, around 73% occurring once. The source material was PBMCs, sampled after 12 months of ibrutinib treatment. Source of these receptors: a human donor with chronic lymphocytic leukemia. Each CDR3 is given with its conserved first and last residue. D genes are given only for firm matches. Clone size is given for some rows only: seen once, a few or many times, or a class if the clone is expanded.

clone size	D gene	J gene	V gene	CDR3 protein	CDR3 DNA
NA	NA	TRBJ1-2	TRBV11-3	CASSPSTVVGYTF	TGTGCCAGCAGCCCCTCGACAGTCGTCGGCTACACCTTC
few	NA	TRBJ1-4	TRBV6-6	CASSPGWGSRF	TGTGCCAGCAGTCCCGGGTGGGGCTCGCGTTTT
NA	TRBD2	TRBJ2-2	TRBV29-1	CSVEGASGGYTGELFF	TGCAGCGTCGAGGGGGCTAGCGGGGGATACACCGGGGAGCTGTTTTTT
NA	TRBD2	TRBJ2-3	TRBV7-2	CASSPRGGGEEHTQYF	TGTGCCAGCAGCCCCAGGGGCGGGGGGGAGGAGCATACGCAGTATTTT
NA	NA	TRBJ2-3	TRBV9	CASSVGNRVDTQYF	TGTGCCAGCAGCGTAGGTAACAGGGTGGATACGCAGTATTTT
NA	NA	TRBJ1-1	TRBV30	CAWSKWTPGVNTEAFF	TGTGCCTGGAGCAAGTGGACCCCGGGAGTGAACACTGAAGCTTTCTTT
once	NA	TRBJ2-2	TRBV7-3	CASRMGQTLTGELFF	TGTGCCAGCAGGATGGGGCAGACGTTGACCGGGGAGCTGTTTTTT
NA	TRBD1	TRBJ2-3	TRBV4-1	CASSKDREGADTQYF	TGCGCCAGCAGCAAGGACAGGGAAGGAGCAGATACGCAGTATTTT
NA	NA	TRBJ2-2	TRBV12-5	CASLGQPNTGELFF	TGTGCTAGTCTGGGACAACCGAACACCGGGGAGCTGTTTTTT
NA	NA	TRBJ1-5	TRBV5-1	CASSLGDTSNQPQHF	TGCGCCAGCAGCTTGGGGGACACATCGAATCAGCCCCAGCATTTT
NA	NA	TRBJ1-2	TRBV30	CAWEWNYGYTF	TGTGCCTGGGAGTGGAACTATGGCTACACCTTC
NA	NA	TRBJ2-7	TRBV7-9	CASSARGGQFVLSEQYF	TGTGCCAGCAGCGCCCGAGGCGGCCAGTTTGTTCTTAGCGAGCAGTACTTC
NA	NA	TRBJ2-3	TRBV5-1	CASSPQVRTDTQYF	TGCGCCAGCAGCCCACAGGTACGCACAGATACGCAGTATTTT
NA	NA	TRBJ1-1	TRBV7-9	CASSSLFGMNTEAFF	TGTGCCAGCAGCTCACTCTTTGGGATGAACACTGAAGCTTTCTTT
NA	NA	TRBJ2-6	TRBV7-2	CASSLGGVNVLTF	TGTGCCAGCAGCTTGGGGGGAGTTAACGTCCTGACTTTC
NA	NA	TRBJ2-4	TRBV29-1	CSVEDSRLAKNIQYF	TGCAGCGTTGAGGACAGCCGACTAGCCAAAAACATTCAGTACTTC
NA	TRBD2	TRBJ2-7	TRBV30	CAWMGGPGLVSYEQYF	TGTGCCTGGATGGGCGGGCCGGGACTAGTCTCCTACGAGCAGTACTTC
NA	NA	TRBJ1-5	TRBV5-5	CASSREEGFLEPQHF	TGTGCCAGCAGCCGGGAAGAGGGATTTCTCGAGCCCCAGCATTTT
once	NA	TRBJ1-1	TRBV7-9	CASSLAMGAGIPFF	TGTGCCAGCAGCTTAGCGATGGGGGCCGGGATTCCTTTCTTT
NA	NA	TRBJ2-5	TRBV6-5	CASKNQGQKETQYF	TGTGCCAGCAAGAATCAGGGGCAGAAAGAGACCCAGTACTTC
NA	NA	TRBJ2-1	TRBV29-1	CSVDFRKNEQFF	TGCAGCGTTGATTTTAGGAAAAATGAGCAGTTCTTC
NA	NA	TRBJ1-2	TRBV7-2	CASSLALNVGGHGYTF	TGTGCCAGCAGCTTAGCGCTAAACGTCGGGGGTCATGGCTACACCTTC
NA	NA	TRBJ1-4	TRBV19	CASSSTSGLRGEKLFF	TGTGCCAGTAGTTCCACCTCCGGGCTCCGGGGTGAAAAACTGTTTTTT
NA	NA	TRBJ2-1	TRBV6-6	CASSYTTEYNEQFF	TGTGCCAGCAGTTACACGACAGAATACAATGAGCAGTTCTTC
NA	NA	TRBJ1-1	TRBV2	CASSETGTLGAFF	TGTGCCAGCAGTGAAACTGGGACCCTCGGAGCTTTCTTT
NA	TRBD1	TRBJ2-7	TRBV7-9	CASSSSGTGYEQYF	TGTGCCAGCAGCTCATCCGGGACAGGGTACGAGCAGTACTTC
NA	NA	TRBJ1-6	TRBV19	CASSIGPGSPLHF	TGTGCCAGTAGTATAGGGCCCGGTTCACCCCTCCACTTT
NA	TRBD1	TRBJ1-5	TRBV2	CASRTARGGNQPQHF	TGTGCCAGCAGGACGGCCAGGGGGGGCAATCAGCCCCAGCATTTT
many	NA	TRBJ1-1	TRBV10-3	CAIRAGTTGMEAFF	TGTGCCATCAGGGCCGGGACCACCGGGATGGAAGCTTTCTTT
NA	NA	TRBJ2-7	TRBV19	CASRSRNEQYF	TGTGCCAGTAGGTCCCGCAACGAGCAGTACTTC
NA	NA	TRBJ2-1	TRBV7-8	CASTMGLKYNEQFF	TGTGCCAGCACCATGGGCCTAAAGTACAATGAGCAGTTCTTC